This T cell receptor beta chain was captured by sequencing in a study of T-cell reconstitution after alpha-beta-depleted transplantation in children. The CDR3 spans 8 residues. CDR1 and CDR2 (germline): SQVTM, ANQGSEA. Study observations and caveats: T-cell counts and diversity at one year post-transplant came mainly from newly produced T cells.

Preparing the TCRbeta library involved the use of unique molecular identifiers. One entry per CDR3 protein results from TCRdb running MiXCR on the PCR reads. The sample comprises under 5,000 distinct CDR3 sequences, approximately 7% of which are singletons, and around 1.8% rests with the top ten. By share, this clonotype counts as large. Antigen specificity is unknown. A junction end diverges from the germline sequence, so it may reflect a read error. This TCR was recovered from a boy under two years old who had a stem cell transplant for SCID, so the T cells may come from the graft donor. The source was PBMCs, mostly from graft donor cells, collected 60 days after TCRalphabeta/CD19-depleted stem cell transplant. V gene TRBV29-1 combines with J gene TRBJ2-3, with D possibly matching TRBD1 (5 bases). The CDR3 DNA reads TGCAGCGTTTTGACAGCTACTTTT. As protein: CSVLTATF.